A selection of T cell receptor beta chains follows, all from one sample in a study of brain metastases from non-small cell lung cancer. The table came from immunoSEQ multiplex PCR; TCRdb's copy has only in-frame clones and leaves some out. The table records under 3,500 clones, roughly four fifths of them present only once. The sequenced sample consisted of tissue from a brain metastasis. The source of these receptors is a donor at least 40 years old with non-small cell lung cancer. Each CDR3 is given with its conserved first and last residue. A D gene is named only where the DNA matches it firmly. Size is omitted from some rows. Given values are once, few, many or a class for expanded clones.

v_gene	abundance	j_gene	d_gene	CDR3aa	CDR3nt
TRBV28	-	TRBJ1-4	-	CATLQGSRREKLFF	TGTGCCACCCTCCAGGGCTCCCGGCGCGAAAAACTGTTTTTT
TRBV28	-	TRBJ2-5	-	CASSTGAEETQYF	TGTGCCAGCAGTACCGGGGCGGAAGAGACCCAGTACTTC
TRBV18	-	TRBJ2-1	-	CASFSDDRPNNEQFF	TGTGCCAGCTTTTCCGACGACAGGCCTAACAATGAGCAGTTCTTC
TRBV9	-	TRBJ2-6	-	CASSGQYAGANVLTF	TGTGCCAGCAGCGGACAGTACGCTGGGGCCAACGTCCTGACTTTC
TRBV29-1	-	TRBJ2-1	TRBD1	CSVPPGQSSYNEQFF	TGCAGCGTCCCACCGGGACAGAGCTCCTACAATGAGCAGTTCTTC
TRBV5-5	few	TRBJ2-7	-	CASSLDARGSYEQYF	TGTGCCAGCAGCTTGGACGCAAGAGGCTCCTACGAGCAGTACTTC
TRBV7-9	-	TRBJ1-1	TRBD1	CASSLGQGWTTEAFF	TGTGCCAGCAGCTTGGGACAGGGGTGGACCACTGAAGCTTTCTTT
TRBV5-4	-	TRBJ2-7	TRBD1	CASSHRDRGGEQYF	TGTGCCAGCAGCCACCGGGACAGGGGCGGGGAGCAGTACTTC
TRBV3-1/TRBV3-2	-	TRBJ1-1	-	CASSPGHSGAEAFF	TGTGCCAGCAGCCCGGGACATTCCGGAGCTGAAGCTTTCTTT
TRBV2	few	TRBJ1-5	-	CASTPGVRNQPQHF	TGTGCCAGCACCCCGGGGGTCCGCAATCAGCCCCAGCATTTT
TRBV6-5	-	TRBJ2-1	TRBD1	CASHRDRGQNEQFF	TGTGCCAGCCACCGGGACAGGGGTCAAAATGAACAGTTCTTC
TRBV30	once	TRBJ1-3	-	CAWKATGNTIYF	TGTGCCTGGAAAGCGACTGGAAACACCATATATTTT
TRBV19	once	TRBJ2-1	TRBD1	CASSQYEGAYNEQFF	TGTGCCAGTAGTCAATATGAGGGGGCTTACAATGAGCAGTTCTTC
TRBV18	-	TRBJ1-2	TRBD1	CASSLPSGGSWGYTF	TGTGCCAGCTCACTACCCTCAGGGGGCTCCTGGGGCTACACCTTC
TRBV12-2	-	TRBJ1-5	-	CASRGQHNQPQHF	TGTGCAAGTCGGGGACAGCACAATCAGCCCCAGCATTTT
TRBV10-3	-	TRBJ2-1	-	CAIRGLNGNEQFF	TGTGCCATCAGAGGACTTAACGGGAATGAGCAGTTCTTC
TRBV7-2	-	TRBJ1-4	-	CASSLDPGTATNEKLFF	TGTGCCAGCAGCTTGGACCCTGGGACTGCAACTAATGAAAAACTGTTTTTT
TRBV27	-	TRBJ2-1	TRBD2	CASTLRLAGYNEQFF	TGTGCCAGCACCTTAAGACTAGCGGGATACAATGAGCAGTTCTTC
TRBV28	-	TRBJ2-2	-	CASTPRGGGNTGELFF	TGTGCCAGCACCCCACGAGGGGGTGGAAACACCGGGGAGCTGTTTTTT
TRBV7-5	-	TRBJ2-1	-	CARSKWPREQFF	TGTGCCAGAAGCAAATGGCCTCGGGAGCAGTTCTTC
TRBV30	-	TRBJ1-3	TRBD1	CAWSPRTGGLGNTIYF	TGTGCCTGGAGTCCCCGGACAGGGGGGTTGGGAAACACCATATATTTT
TRBV7-9	-	TRBJ2-1	-	CASSLNSRITNEQFF	TGTGCCAGCAGCTTAAACAGCCGAATAACGAATGAGCAGTTCTTC
TRBV3-1/TRBV3-2	once	TRBJ2-7	-	CASSQDPLYRVRTYEQYF	TGTGCCAGCAGCCAAGATCCTTTATACAGGGTGCGGACCTACGAGCAGTACTTC
TRBV7-2	-	TRBJ1-4	-	CASSFGGTSSGEKLFF	TGTGCCAGCAGCTTCGGGGGGACTTCGAGTGGTGAAAAACTGTTTTTT
TRBV3-1/TRBV3-2	-	TRBJ1-4	TRBD1	CASSPQGEGAREKLFF	TGTGCCAGCAGCCCTCAGGGGGAGGGGGCGAGAGAAAAACTGTTTTTT
TRBV24-1	once	TRBJ2-5	-	CATSGGAQETQYF	TGTGCCACCAGTGGAGGGGCACAAGAGACCCAGTACTTC
TRBV2	-	TRBJ2-6	TRBD1	CASRDGRGLGANVLTF	TGTGCCAGCAGGGACGGTAGGGGGCTTGGGGCCAACGTCCTGACTTTC
TRBV18	-	TRBJ1-2	-	CASSMGAQGYGYTF	TGTGCCAGCTCAATGGGGGCTCAGGGCTATGGCTACACCTTC
TRBV19	-	TRBJ2-2	-	CASSMPEYAGGELFF	TGTGCCAGTAGTATGCCGGAGTACGCGGGCGGGGAGCTGTTTTTT
TRBV5-4	-	TRBJ1-2	TRBD1	CASSLTPDRGNYGYTF	TGTGCCAGCAGCTTGACTCCGGACAGGGGTAACTATGGCTACACCTTC
TRBV28	-	TRBJ1-2	-	CAILGLYGYTF	TGTGCCATCTTGGGGCTCTATGGCTACACCTTC
TRBV25-1	-	TRBJ2-7	-	CASSEYRQGGDEQYF	TGTGCCAGCAGTGAATATAGGCAGGGGGGGGACGAGCAGTACTTC
TRBV7-2	-	TRBJ1-5	-	CASSPPGGLYQPQHF	TGTGCCAGCAGCCCGCCGGGCGGGTTGTATCAGCCCCAGCATTTT
TRBV14	-	TRBJ2-2	TRBD1	CASRGTANTGELFF	TGTGCCAGCAGGGGGACAGCCAACACCGGGGAGCTGTTTTTT
TRBV4-2	few	TRBJ2-6	TRBD1	CASSQALFTGGGGANVLTF	TGTGCCAGCAGCCAAGCTCTTTTCACAGGGGGCGGTGGGGCCAACGTCCTGACTTTC
TRBV21-1	-	TRBJ2-3	-	CTSSTQGQAITDTQYF	TGTACCAGCAGCACGCAGGGACAGGCCATCACAGATACGCAGTATTTT
TRBV6-6	once	TRBJ2-5	-	CASSYIQETQYF	TGTGCCAGCAGTTATATACAAGAGACCCAGTACTTC
TRBV19	few	TRBJ2-7	TRBD2	CASSIVLAGGNYEQYF	TGTGCCAGTAGTATAGTACTAGCGGGAGGAAACTACGAGCAGTACTTC
TRBV18	-	TRBJ2-7	-	CASSPGSLGYEQYF	TGTGCCAGCTCACCGGGCAGCTTGGGCTACGAGCAGTACTTC
TRBV5-1	-	TRBJ2-7	TRBD1	CASSATGTGAEQYF	TGCGCCAGCAGCGCAACCGGGACAGGGGCCGAGCAGTACTTC
TRBV6-4	-	TRBJ2-1	-	CASSARQASYNEQFF	TGTGCCAGCAGTGCCCGACAGGCCTCCTACAATGAGCAGTTCTTC
TRBV6-2/TRBV6-3	-	TRBJ2-2	-	CASSYISLHGELFF	TGTGCCAGCAGTTATATAAGCCTTCACGGGGAGCTGTTTTTT
TRBV5-1	once	TRBJ1-2	-	CASSSGASGDLYGYTF	TGCGCCAGCAGTTCGGGAGCTTCAGGGGACTTGTATGGCTACACCTTC
TRBV3-1/TRBV3-2	-	TRBJ2-7	-	CASEGAYEQYF	TGTGCCAGTGAGGGAGCCTACGAGCAGTACTTC
TRBV28	-	TRBJ1-2	-	CASSGVNYGYTF	TGTGCCAGCAGTGGAGTGAACTATGGCTACACCTTC
TRBV27	-	TRBJ2-1	-	CASSPSTTRNEQFF	TGTGCCAGCAGCCCTTCGACTACTAGGAATGAGCAGTTCTTC
TRBV28	-	TRBJ2-5	-	CASSLGGELYQETQYF	TGTGCCAGCAGCCTAGGGGGGGAGCTGTACCAAGAGACCCAGTACTTC
TRBV4-1	-	TRBJ2-3	-	CASSQVNTLMAADTQYF	TGCGCCAGCAGCCAAGTAAATACCCTTATGGCGGCAGATACGCAGTATTTT